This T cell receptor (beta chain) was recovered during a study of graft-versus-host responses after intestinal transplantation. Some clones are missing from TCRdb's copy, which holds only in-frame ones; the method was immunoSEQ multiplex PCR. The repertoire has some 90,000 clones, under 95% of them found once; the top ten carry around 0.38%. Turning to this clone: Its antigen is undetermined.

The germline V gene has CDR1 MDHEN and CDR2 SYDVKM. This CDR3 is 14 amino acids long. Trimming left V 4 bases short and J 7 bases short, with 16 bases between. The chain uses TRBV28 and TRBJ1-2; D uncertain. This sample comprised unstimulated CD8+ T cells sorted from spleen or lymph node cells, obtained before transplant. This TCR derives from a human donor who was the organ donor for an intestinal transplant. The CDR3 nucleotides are TGTGCCAGCAGTTCACTTCTCCAGGCCAGTGGCTACACCTTC. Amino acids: CASSSLLQASGYTF.